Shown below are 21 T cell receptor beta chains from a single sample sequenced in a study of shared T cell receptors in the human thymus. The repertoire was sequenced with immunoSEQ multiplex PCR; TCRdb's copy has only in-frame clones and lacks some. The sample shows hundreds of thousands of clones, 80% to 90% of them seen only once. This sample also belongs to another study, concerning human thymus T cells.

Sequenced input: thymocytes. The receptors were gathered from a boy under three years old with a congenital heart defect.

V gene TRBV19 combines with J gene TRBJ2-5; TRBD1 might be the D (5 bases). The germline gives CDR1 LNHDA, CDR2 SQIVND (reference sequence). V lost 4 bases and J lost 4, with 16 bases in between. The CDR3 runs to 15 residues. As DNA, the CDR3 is TGTGCCAGTAGTAACTCTTACGGCAGGGCAGAGACCCAGTACTTC. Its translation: CASSNSYGRAETQYF.

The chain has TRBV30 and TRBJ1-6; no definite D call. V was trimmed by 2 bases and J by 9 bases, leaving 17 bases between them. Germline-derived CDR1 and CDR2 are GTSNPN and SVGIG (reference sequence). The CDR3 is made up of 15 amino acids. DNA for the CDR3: TGTGCCTGGAGTAAGTTGTGGCAGTTCAGTTCACCCCTCCACTTT. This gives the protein CAWSKLWQFSSPLHF.

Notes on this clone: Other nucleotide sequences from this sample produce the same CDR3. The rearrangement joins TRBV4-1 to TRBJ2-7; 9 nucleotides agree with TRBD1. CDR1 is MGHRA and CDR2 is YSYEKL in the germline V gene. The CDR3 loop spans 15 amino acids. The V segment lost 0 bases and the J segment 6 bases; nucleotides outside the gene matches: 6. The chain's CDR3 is CASSQDGGQGSEQYF. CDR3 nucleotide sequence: TGCGCCAGCAGCCAAGATGGGGGACAGGGATCCGAGCAGTACTTC.

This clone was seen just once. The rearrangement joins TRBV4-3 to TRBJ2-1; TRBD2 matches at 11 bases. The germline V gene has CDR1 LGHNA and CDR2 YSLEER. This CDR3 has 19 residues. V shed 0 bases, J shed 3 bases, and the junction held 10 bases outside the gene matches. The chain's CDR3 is CASSQDRVKGLADYNEQFF. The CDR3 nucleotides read TGCGCCAGCAGCCAAGATAGGGTCAAGGGACTAGCGGACTACAATGAGCAGTTCTTC.

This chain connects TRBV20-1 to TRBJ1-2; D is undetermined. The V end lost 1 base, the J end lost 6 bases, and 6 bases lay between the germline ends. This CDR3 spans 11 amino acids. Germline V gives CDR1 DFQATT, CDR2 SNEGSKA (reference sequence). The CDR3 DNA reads TGCAGTGCTAGAGCCCGCGATGGCTACACCTTC. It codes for CSARARDGYTF.

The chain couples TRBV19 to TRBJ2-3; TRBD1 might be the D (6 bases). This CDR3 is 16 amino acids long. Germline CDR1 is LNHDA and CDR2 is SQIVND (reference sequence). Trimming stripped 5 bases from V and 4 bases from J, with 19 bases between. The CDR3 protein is CASSFSGTLGSDTQYF. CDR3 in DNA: TGTGCCAGTAGTTTTTCCGGGACACTCGGTTCAGATACGCAGTATTTT.

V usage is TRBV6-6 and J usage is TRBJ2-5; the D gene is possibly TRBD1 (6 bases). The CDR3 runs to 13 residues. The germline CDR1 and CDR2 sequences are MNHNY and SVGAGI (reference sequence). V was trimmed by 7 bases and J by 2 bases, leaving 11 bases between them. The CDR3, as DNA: TGTGCCAGCACCCAGGGGCGGCAAGAGACCCAGTACTTC. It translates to CASTQGRQETQYF.

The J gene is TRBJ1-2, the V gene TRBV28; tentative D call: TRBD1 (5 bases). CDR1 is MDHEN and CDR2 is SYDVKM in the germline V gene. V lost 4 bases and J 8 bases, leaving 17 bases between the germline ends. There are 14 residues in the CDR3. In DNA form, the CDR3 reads TGTGCCAGCAGTTCCTATCCCAAGTCAGGGGGCTACACCTTC. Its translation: CASSSYPKSGGYTF.

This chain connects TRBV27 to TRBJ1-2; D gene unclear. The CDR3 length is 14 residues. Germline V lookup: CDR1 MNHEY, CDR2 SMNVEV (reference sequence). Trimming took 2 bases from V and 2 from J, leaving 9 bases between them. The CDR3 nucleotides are TGTGCCAGCAGTTTAGGCAGGCAAAACTATGGCTACACCTTC. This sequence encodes CASSLGRQNYGYTF.

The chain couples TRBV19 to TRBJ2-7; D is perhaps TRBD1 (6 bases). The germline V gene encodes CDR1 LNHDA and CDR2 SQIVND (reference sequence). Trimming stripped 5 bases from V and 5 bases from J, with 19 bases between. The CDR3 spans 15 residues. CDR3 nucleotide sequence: TGTGCCAGTAGTCCAATCAAGGGGGAACACAACGAGCAGTACTTC. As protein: CASSPIKGEHNEQYF. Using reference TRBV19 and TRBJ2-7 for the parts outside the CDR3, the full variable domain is DGGITQSPKYLFRKEGQNVTLSCEQNLNHDAMYWYRQDPGQGLRLIYYSQIVNDFQKGDIAEGYSVSREKKESFPLTVTSAQKNPTAFYLCASSPIKGEHNEQYFGPGTRLTVT.

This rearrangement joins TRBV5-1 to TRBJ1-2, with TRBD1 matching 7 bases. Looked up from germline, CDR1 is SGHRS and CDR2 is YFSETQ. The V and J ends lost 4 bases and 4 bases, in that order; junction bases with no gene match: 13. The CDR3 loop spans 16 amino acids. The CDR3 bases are TGCGCCAGCAGCCCGGGACAGCCGGGGGCCCTCTATGGCTACACCTTC. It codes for CASSPGQPGALYGYTF.

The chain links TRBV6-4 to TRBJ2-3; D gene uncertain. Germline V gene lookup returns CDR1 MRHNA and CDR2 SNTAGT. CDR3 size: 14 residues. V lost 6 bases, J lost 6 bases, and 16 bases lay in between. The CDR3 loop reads CASRARGLSDTQYF. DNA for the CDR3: TGTGCCAGCAGAGCACGAGGCCTGTCGGATACGCAGTATTTT.

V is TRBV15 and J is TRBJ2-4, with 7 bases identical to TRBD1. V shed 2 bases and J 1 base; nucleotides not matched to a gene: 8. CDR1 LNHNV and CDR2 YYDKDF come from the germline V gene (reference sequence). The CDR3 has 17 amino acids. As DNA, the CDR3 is TGTGCCACCAGCAGAATTGAAACAGGGGCGGCCAAAAACATTCAGTACTTC. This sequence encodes CATSRIETGAAKNIQYF.

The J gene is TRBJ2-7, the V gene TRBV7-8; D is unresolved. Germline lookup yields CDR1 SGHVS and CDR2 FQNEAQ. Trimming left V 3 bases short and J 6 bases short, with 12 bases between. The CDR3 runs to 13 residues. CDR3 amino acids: CASSFPRRGEQYF. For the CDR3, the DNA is TGTGCCAGCAGCTTTCCCCGACGAGGCGAGCAGTACTTC.

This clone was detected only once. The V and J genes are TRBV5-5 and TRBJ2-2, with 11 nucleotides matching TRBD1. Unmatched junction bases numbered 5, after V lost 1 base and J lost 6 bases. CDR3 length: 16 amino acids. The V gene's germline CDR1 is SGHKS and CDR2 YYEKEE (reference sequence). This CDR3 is CASSLQGQGAPGELFF. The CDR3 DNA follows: TGTGCCAGCAGCTTGCAAGGACAGGGGGCGCCCGGGGAGCTGTTTTTT.

The CDR3 is CATSTGTDSNQPQHF. As DNA, the CDR3 is TGTGCCACCAGCACGGGGACAGATAGCAATCAGCCCCAGCATTTT. The chain uses TRBV15 and TRBJ1-5; TRBD1 matches at 7 bases. There are 15 residues in the CDR3. V was pared by 4 bases and J by 0 bases, with 3 bases of the junction left unmatched. Germline V lookup: CDR1 LNHNV, CDR2 YYDKDF (reference sequence).

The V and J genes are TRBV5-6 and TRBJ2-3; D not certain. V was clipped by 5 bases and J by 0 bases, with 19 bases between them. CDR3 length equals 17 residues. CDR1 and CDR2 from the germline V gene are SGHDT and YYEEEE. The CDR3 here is CASSLDLETDSTDTQYF. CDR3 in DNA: TGTGCCAGCAGTCTCGACCTGGAGACGGATAGCACAGATACGCAGTATTTT.

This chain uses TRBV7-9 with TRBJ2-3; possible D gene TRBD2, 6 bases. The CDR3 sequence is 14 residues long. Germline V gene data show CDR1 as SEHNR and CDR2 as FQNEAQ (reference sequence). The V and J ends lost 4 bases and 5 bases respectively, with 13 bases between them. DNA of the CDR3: TGTGCCAGCAGCTCCCGACTAGGAGGAGATACGCAGTATTTT. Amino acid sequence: CASSSRLGGDTQYF.

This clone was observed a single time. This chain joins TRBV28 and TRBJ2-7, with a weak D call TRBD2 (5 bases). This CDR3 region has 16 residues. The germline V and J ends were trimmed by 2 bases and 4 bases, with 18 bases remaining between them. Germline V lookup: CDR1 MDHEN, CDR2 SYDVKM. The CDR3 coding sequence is TGTGCCAGCAGTTTAGAAACCCCCGGGATCGGGTACGAGCAGTACTTC. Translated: CASSLETPGIGYEQYF.

CDR3 amino acids: CASSYGQFSNQPQHF. CDR3 coding DNA: TGTGCCAGCAGTTACGGACAGTTTAGCAATCAGCCCCAGCATTTT. The chain combines TRBV28 with TRBJ1-5; tentative D call: TRBD1 (6 bases). This CDR3 has 15 residues. Per germline, CDR1 MDHEN and CDR2 SYDVKM. Deletions cut 4 bases from V and 0 bases from J, with 10 bases between.

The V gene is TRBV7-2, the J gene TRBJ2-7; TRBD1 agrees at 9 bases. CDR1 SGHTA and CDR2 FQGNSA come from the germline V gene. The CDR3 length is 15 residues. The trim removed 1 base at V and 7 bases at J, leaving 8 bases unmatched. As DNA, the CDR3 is TGTGCCAGCAGCTTAGGGACAGGGGCCTCGCGGGAGCAGTACTTC. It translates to CASSLGTGASREQYF.